These 24 T cell receptor beta chains were all obtained from the same sample, sequenced in a study of CD8 T cells in ankylosing spondylitis. Each CDR3 protein is one row after TCRdb ran MiXCR on the 5' RACE reads. The table has 180,000 or so distinct CDR3 sequences, 11% seen once. Sequencing used blood, either unsorted or a sorted T cell fraction (not recorded which). These receptors were collected from a male donor with ankylosing spondylitis or in good health (not recorded which).

In this sample, this clonotype turned up a few times. The V gene is TRBV7-2, the J gene TRBJ2-1; D might be TRBD1 (6 bases). Trimming took 0 bases from V and 2 from J, leaving 8 bases between them. The CDR3 contains 15 residues. Germline values: CDR1 SGHTA, CDR2 FQGNSA. CDR3 nucleotide sequence: TGTGCCAGCAGCTTAGCTGGGGGCACCTACAATGAGCAGTTCTTC. Translated, it gives CASSLAGGTYNEQFF.

This clonotype was recorded at least ten times. The chain couples TRBV25-1 to TRBJ2-2; 7 bases match TRBD1. Germline CDR1 MGHDK, CDR2 SYGVNS. The junction had 8 bases not matched to a gene; V was cut back by 3 bases and J by 1 base. This CDR3 contains 17 residues. The CDR3 DNA is TGTGCCAGCAGTGACCTAAGCTACAGGGGGAACACCGGGGAGCTGTTTTTT. Its translation is CASSDLSYRGNTGELFF.

The sample holds many counts of this clonotype. The chain uses TRBV12-3 or TRBV12-4 and TRBJ2-2; D remains ambiguous. Between the trimmed V and J ends, which lost 3 bases and 7 bases, there was a span of 9 bases. The CDR3 length is 13 residues. The CDR3 sequence is CASSFSSDGELFF. For the CDR3, the DNA is TGTGCCAGCAGTTTTTCTAGTGACGGGGAGCTGTTTTTT.

Concerning this clonotype itself: A much larger clone lies a single base off, so this may be a read error. V is TRBV20-1 and J is TRBJ2-6; unclear D gene. This CDR3 is built from 14 residues. The V gene's germline CDR1 is DFQATT and CDR2 SNEGSKA (reference sequence). The ends were cut back, 3 bases at V and 4 bases at J, with 10 bases in the middle. The CDR3 DNA reads TGCAGTGCTAGTGCGGTGTCAGGGGCCAACGTCCTGACTTTC. Translation gives CSASAVSGANVLTF.

There are many counts of this clonotype. The rearrangement joins TRBV6-1 to TRBJ2-1; the D gene is possibly TRBD2 (5 bases). The ends were cut back, 10 bases at V and 8 bases at J, with 21 bases in the middle. The germline V gene has CDR1 MNHNS and CDR2 SASEGT. The CDR3 covers 14 residues. The CDR3 region is CATSTGGGRDEQFF. CDR3 nucleotide sequence: TGTGCCACCTCGACGGGCGGTGGGCGGGATGAGCAGTTCTTC.

This clonotype was counted a few times. V usage is TRBV2 and J usage is TRBJ2-1; no firm D call. The CDR3 sequence is 11 residues long. From germline, CDR1 is SNHLY and CDR2 FYNNEI. The ends were cut back, 7 bases at V and 1 base at J, with 2 bases in the middle. CDR3 sequence: CASNSYNEQFF. In DNA, the CDR3 is TGTGCCAGCAATTCCTACAATGAGCAGTTCTTC.

V and J are TRBV11-1 and TRBJ2-5; TRBD1 is a possible D gene (5 bases). Germline values: CDR1 SGHAT, CDR2 FQDESV (reference sequence). V lost 3 bases to trimming and J lost 2 bases, with 19 bases between them. The CDR3 runs to 17 residues. CDR3 nucleotides: TGTGCCAGCAGCTTCCCAATGGCAGGGCAGAAACAAGAGACCCAGTACTTC. This codes for CASSFPMAGQKQETQYF.

The chain joins TRBV19 to TRBJ1-2; D gene unclear. V shed 2 bases and J shed 0 bases, with 4 bases lying between them. This CDR3 spans 13 amino acids. The germline CDR1 and CDR2 sequences are LNHDA and SQIVND (reference sequence). The CDR3 region is CASSIRTNYGYTF. Written as DNA, the CDR3 is TGTGCCAGTAGTATAAGGACTAACTATGGCTACACCTTC.

This clonotype was observed many times. V gene TRBV7-8 combines with J gene TRBJ1-5, with 11 bases lining up with TRBD1. Germline V CDR1 and CDR2: SGHVS, FQNEAQ. This CDR3 comprises 16 residues. The V gene end was trimmed by 6 bases and the J gene end by 10 bases; junction bases not matched to a gene: 14. The CDR3: CASRPDRGPSVGPQHF. CDR3 coding DNA: TGTGCCAGCAGGCCGGACAGGGGGCCCTCAGTGGGACCCCAGCATTTT.

In its sample, this clonotype was seen many times. The genes are TRBV29-1 and TRBJ1-1, with a tentative D call TRBD1 (5 bases). Germline-derived CDR1 and CDR2 are SQVTM and ANQGSEA. Trimming took 5 bases from V and 2 from J, leaving 12 bases between them. This CDR3 contains 13 residues. Written as DNA, the CDR3 is TGCAGCGTTTCGCTAGGGGAAAACACTGAAGCTTTCTTT. Encoded protein: CSVSLGENTEAFF. The full variable domain, its missing parts supplied by reference TRBV29-1 and TRBJ1-1, is SAVISQKPSRDICQRGTSLTIQCQVDSQVTMMFWYRQQPGQSLTLIATANQGSEATYESGFVIDKFPISRPNLTFSTLTVSNMSPEDSSIYLCSVSLGENTEAFFGQGTRLTVV.

This clonotype was recorded many times. V is TRBV7-8 and J is TRBJ2-1; D may be TRBD1 (7 bases). CDR3 length: 16 amino acids. Germline V gene data show CDR1 as SGHVS and CDR2 as FQNEAQ. V was clipped by 2 bases and J by 7 bases, with 18 bases between them. CDR3: CASSLRQHPGGNEQFF. The CDR3 DNA reads as TGTGCCAGCAGCTTACGGCAGCATCCAGGGGGGAATGAGCAGTTCTTC.

This clonotype appeared a single time. The chain carries TRBV7-2 and TRBJ1-1; TRBD1 matches at 7 bases. Per the germline V gene, CDR1 is SGHTA and CDR2 is FQGNSA. Trimming at V came to 9 bases and at J to 11 bases, leaving 12 bases not matched to a gene. This CDR3 comprises 12 residues. The CDR3 loop is CARTQGGNRAFF. The DNA of the CDR3 is TGTGCCAGGACCCAGGGGGGAAACAGGGCTTTCTTT.

A remark on this clonotype: This may be a read error, as it is one base from a much larger clone. The V and J genes are TRBV15 and TRBJ2-2; D is possibly TRBD1 or TRBD2 (5 bases each). In germline, CDR1 is LNHNV, CDR2 YYDKDF (reference sequence). The CDR3 is 14 amino acids. CDR3 loop: CATSPHRNTGALFF. DNA for the CDR3: TGTGCCACCAGCCCCCATCGGAACACCGGGGCGCTGTTTTTT.

The V call is TRBV2, the J call TRBJ1-1, with D possibly being TRBD1 (6 bases). V dropped 4 bases and J dropped 2 bases, with 11 bases sitting between them. Germline V gives CDR1 SNHLY, CDR2 FYNNEI. The CDR3 is 14 residues long. CDR3 DNA: TGTGCCAGCAGTGTCTGGGGGCGAAACACTGAAGCTTTCTTT. It translates to CASSVWGRNTEAFF. The entire variable domain, with the rest obtained from reference TRBV2 and TRBJ1-1, is as follows: EPEVTQTPSHQVTQMGQEVILRCVPISNHLYFYWYRQILGQKVEFLVSFYNNEISEKSEIFDDQFSVERPDGSNFTLKIRSTKLEDSAMYFCASSVWGRNTEAFFGQGTRLTVV.

The table lists this clonotype with a few counts. The chain uses TRBV7-8 and TRBJ2-4, with TRBD2 matching 9 bases. Germline trimming cut 5 bases from V and 9 bases from J; bases unmatched to any gene: 11. Germline loops: CDR1 SGHVS, CDR2 FQNEAQ. CDR3 size: 15 residues. CDR3 DNA: TGTGCCAGCAGCGCAGGGACTAGCTCCAATACCATTCAGTACTTC. It codes for CASSAGTSSNTIQYF. The full variable domain, completed using reference TRBV7-8 and TRBJ2-4, is GAGVSQSPRYKVAKRGQDVALRCDPISGHVSLFWYQQALGQGPEFLTYFQNEAQLDKSGLPSDRFFAERPEGSVSTLKIQRTQQEDSAVYLCASSAGTSSNTIQYFGAGTRLSVL.

This clonotype was picked up many times. The CDR3 DNA sequence: TGCAGTGCTAGAAACAGGGGAGGCGGCTACACCTTC. This encodes CSARNRGGGYTF. The V call is TRBV20-1, the J call TRBJ1-2; 7 bases are a match to TRBD1. V dropped 2 bases and J dropped 8; count of bases not matched to a gene: 5. The CDR3 sequence is 12 residues long. CDR1 DFQATT and CDR2 SNEGSKA come from the germline V gene (reference sequence).

This chain uses TRBV25-1 with TRBJ1-1; 7 nucleotides match TRBD1. Trimming at V came to 6 bases and at J to 0 bases, leaving 4 bases not matched to a gene. The germline V gene encodes CDR1 MGHDK and CDR2 SYGVNS. This CDR3 is 14 amino acids long. CDR3 sequence (DNA): TGTGCCAGCAGGGACAGGAGACTGAACACTGAAGCTTTCTTT. Amino acid sequence: CASRDRRLNTEAFF.

The sample holds many counts of this clonotype. The V gene is TRBV24-1, the J gene TRBJ2-2; weak D call: TRBD1 (6 bases). The CDR3 is made up of 15 amino acids. CDR1 is KGHDR and CDR2 is SFDVKD in the germline V gene. Trimming cost V 9 bases and J 0 bases, with 13 bases left between them. CDR3 nucleotides: TGTGCCACCCAGGGGAGTTTCGCGAACACCGGGGAGCTGTTTTTT. It codes for CATQGSFANTGELFF.

The sample holds many counts of this clonotype. J is TRBJ1-5 and V is TRBV6-5, with 10 bases that match TRBD1. This CDR3 has 16 residues. Germline-derived CDR1 and CDR2 are MNHEY and SVGAGI. The trim removed 2 bases at V and 5 bases at J, leaving 6 bases unmatched. CDR3 sequence: CASSYGDRGPDQPQHF. CDR3 DNA sequence: TGTGCCAGCAGTTACGGAGACAGGGGGCCCGATCAGCCCCAGCATTTT.

In its sample, this clonotype was seen a few times. Here the CDR3 DNA reads TGCGCCAGCAGCTTCTTGGGGGGACAGGGAACCTACGAGCAGTACTTC. The encoded protein is CASSFLGGQGTYEQYF. The V and J genes are TRBV5-1 and TRBJ2-7, with 9 positions matching TRBD1. Trimming cost V 2 bases and J 2 bases; bases outside gene matches: 8. This CDR3 is 16 amino acids long. The germline gives CDR1 SGHRS, CDR2 YFSETQ. Supplemented by reference TRBV5-1 and TRBJ2-7, the full variable domain reads KAGVTQTPRYLIKTRGQQVTLSCSPISGHRSVSWYQQTPGQGLQFLFEYFSETQRNKGNFPGRFSGRQFSNSRSEMNVSTLELGDSALYLCASSFLGGQGTYEQYFGPGTRLTVT.

This clonotype was found many times. This chain links TRBV10-3 with TRBJ2-7; TRBD1 aligns across 9 bases. The V gene's germline CDR1 is ENHRY and CDR2 SYGVKD. Trimming cost V 6 bases and J 4 bases; bases outside gene matches: 7. CDR3 size: 14 residues. CDR3 sequence reads: CAISSDRGRYEQYF. In DNA, the CDR3 is TGTGCCATCAGCTCGGACAGGGGACGTTACGAGCAGTACTTC.

This clonotype has just a few counts. This may arise from a read error, as a much more abundant clone is one base away. This sequence joins TRBV18 and TRBJ2-5, with 9 bases aligning to TRBD2. Trimming removed 3 bases from V and 3 bases from J; junction bases left unmatched: 5. The germline V gene encodes CDR1 KGHSH and CDR2 LQKENI. The CDR3 length is 15 residues. CDR3 region: CASSPPAGGEETQYF. CDR3 sequence (DNA): TGTGCCAGCTCACCCCCAGCGGGAGGAGAAGAGACCCAGTACTTC.

V is TRBV18 and J is TRBJ1-1; D is ambiguous. Germline V gives CDR1 KGHSH, CDR2 LQKENI. The CDR3 totals 14 residues. V was shortened by 3 bases and J by 10 bases, with 18 bases between the two germline ends. CDR3 DNA sequence: TGTGCCAGCTCACCCTCTATGGACGGGGAGGTAGCTTTCTTT. This codes for CASSPSMDGEVAFF.

Many counts were recorded for this clonotype. CDR3 in amino acids: CATSSSGGTNEKLFF. Written as DNA, the CDR3 is TGTGCCACCAGCAGTTCAGGGGGGACTAATGAAAAACTGTTTTTT. The gene calls are TRBV15 and TRBJ1-4; the match to TRBD1 covers 7 bases. CDR1 and CDR2 from the germline V gene are LNHNV and YYDKDF (reference sequence). The CDR3 has 15 amino acids. Trimming removed 3 bases from V and 2 bases from J; junction bases left unmatched: 3.